This T cell receptor (beta chain) was recorded in a study of T cells in Graves' hyperthyroidism and ophthalmopathy. Study at large: Peripheral blood samples were taken at initial diagnosis, prior to any treatment.

This clonotype appeared once. A much larger clone differs by one base, so this may be a read error. This CDR3 contains 14 residues. Germline assignment: CDR1 ENHRY and CDR2 SYGVKD. Regions amplified from RNA transcripts were the TCR beta CDR3 regions. Researchers ran a first-round RT-PCR on the TCR CDR3 using the HTBI primer set. MiXCR was run by TCRdb on the multiplex PCR reads, yielding one entry per CDR3 protein. The sample has about 210,000 distinct CDR3 sequences, roughly a sixth seen once. The TCR originated in a man aged 45 to 65 with Graves' hyperthyroidism. The V call is TRBV10-3, the J call TRBJ2-3; 7 bases are shared with TRBD1. The source material was blood. DNA of the CDR3: TGTTCCATCAGGGGGAGAACTAGCACAGATACGCAGTATTTT. It specifies CSIRGRTSTDTQYF.